Following are 11 T cell receptor beta chains from one sample sequenced in a study of OX40 agonist ivuxolimab in advanced cancers. Generated by immunoSEQ multiplex PCR, the TCRdb table keeps only in-frame clones and is missing some. The table records approximately 69,000 clones, around 80% of them present only once. Sequenced here: CD4+ or CD8+ T cells sorted from blood, sampled in a trial of the OX40 agonist ivuxolimab. These receptors were taken from an adult with an advanced solid tumor such as melanoma, head and neck, liver or kidney cancer.

This clone was recorded a few times. The rearrangement uses TRBV2 and TRBJ2-1, with 11 bases fitting TRBD2. The V segment lost 1 base and the J segment 10 bases; nucleotides outside the gene matches: 3. The germline V gene encodes CDR1 SNHLY and CDR2 FYNNEI. There are 14 residues in the CDR3. The CDR3 loop is CASSEDGTSGEQFF. Here the CDR3 DNA reads TGTGCCAGCAGTGAAGACGGGACTAGCGGCGAGCAGTTCTTC. The full variable domain, completed using reference TRBV2 and TRBJ2-1, is EPEVTQTPSHQVTQMGQEVILRCVPISNHLYFYWYRQILGQKVEFLVSFYNNEISEKSEIFDDQFSVERPDGSNFTLKIRSTKLEDSAMYFCASSEDGTSGEQFFGPGTRLTVL.

This chain links TRBV7-6 with TRBJ2-3, with unresolved D. The V end was cut by 5 bases, the J end by 6 bases, with 9 bases between. Germline CDR1 is SGHVS and CDR2 is FNYEAQ. CDR3 length: 12 residues. This chain's CDR3 is CASSPHKDTQYF. DNA of the CDR3: TGTGCCAGCAGCCCCCATAAGGATACGCAGTATTTT.

V gene TRBV5-6 combines with J gene TRBJ1-5; D perhaps matches TRBD1 (5 bases). Germline V gives CDR1 SGHDT, CDR2 YYEEEE. The V end was cut by 3 bases, the J end by 4 bases, with 17 bases between. The CDR3 length is 16 residues. The CDR3 loop is CASSSRRQTINQPQHF. DNA for the CDR3: TGTGCCAGCAGCTCGAGAAGACAGACTATTAATCAGCCCCAGCATTTT.

The V and J genes are TRBV5-1 and TRBJ2-7; D is possibly TRBD1 or TRBD2 (5 bases each). The CDR3 is made up of 17 amino acids. The germline V gene encodes CDR1 SGHRS and CDR2 YFSETQ. Trimming stripped 6 bases from V and 4 bases from J, with 26 bases between. In DNA, the CDR3 is TGCGCCAGCACCGAGAGTCGAGGGACGGTGGGAAGGTACGAGCAGTACTTC. It specifies CASTESRGTVGRYEQYF.

The chain uses TRBV4-3 and TRBJ2-7; 9 nucleotides align to TRBD1. The germline V gene encodes CDR1 LGHNA and CDR2 YSLEER. The length of the CDR3 is 15 residues. V was clipped by 1 base and J by 2 bases; unmatched bases: 3. In nucleotides, the CDR3 is TGCGCCAGCAGCCAAGCGCGACAGGGGGCCTACGAGCAGTACTTC. It codes for CASSQARQGAYEQYF.

This chain joins TRBV5-1 and TRBJ2-1, with 13 positions matching TRBD2. The CDR3 is made up of 17 amino acids. V lost 4 bases and J lost 2; bases outside the gene matches: 6. The germline gives CDR1 SGHRS, CDR2 YFSETQ. CDR3 coding DNA: TGCGCCAGCAGCCCAACTAGCGGGGGGGCCGCCTACAATGAGCAGTTCTTC. Its protein is CASSPTSGGAAYNEQFF.

The chain recombines TRBV7-2 with TRBJ2-7; D tentatively fits TRBD1 or TRBD2 (5 bases each). The CDR3 is 13 residues long. V was trimmed by 7 bases and J by 2 bases, leaving 12 bases between them. From germline, CDR1 is SGHTA and CDR2 FQGNSA. The CDR3 reads CASTRPGPYEQYF. The CDR3 bases are TGTGCCAGCACCAGACCGGGACCCTACGAGCAGTACTTC.

This chain connects TRBV7-9 to TRBJ1-4, with D perhaps TRBD1 (6 bases). This CDR3 is built from 14 residues. V was cut by 5 bases and J by 8 bases, with 15 bases left in between. Per germline, CDR1 SEHNR and CDR2 FQNEAQ (reference sequence). The CDR3 nucleotides are TGTGCCAGCAGCGTAATACGTGGACAGGAAAAACTGTTTTTT. The encoded protein is CASSVIRGQEKLFF.

This chain connects TRBV6-5 to TRBJ1-2; D gene uncertain. The V end was cut by 5 bases, the J end by 3 bases, with 7 bases between. The CDR3 length is 12 residues. Germline lookup yields CDR1 MNHEY and CDR2 SVGAGI. This chain's CDR3 is CASSQRDYGYTF. The CDR3 DNA follows: TGTGCCAGCAGTCAACGGGACTATGGCTACACCTTC.

V usage is TRBV5-4 and J usage is TRBJ2-2; D unclear. V lost 4 bases and J lost 8, with 12 bases in between. The CDR3 consists of 13 residues. Germline CDR1 reads SGHNT; CDR2 reads YYREEE (reference sequence). Here the CDR3 DNA reads TGTGCCAGCAGCGGCGGTGGGTTGGGGGAGCTGTTTTTT. Residues: CASSGGGLGELFF.

This chain connects TRBV23-1 to TRBJ2-7; D ambiguous. TRBV23-1 is noted as an ORF with a role that remains uncertain. Trimming removed 3 bases at V and 3 bases at J, with 15 bases between. The CDR3 is 15 amino acids. This chain's CDR3 is CASSQPASRIYEQYF. The CDR3 DNA follows: TGCGCCAGCAGTCAGCCCGCCTCAAGGATCTACGAGCAGTACTTC.